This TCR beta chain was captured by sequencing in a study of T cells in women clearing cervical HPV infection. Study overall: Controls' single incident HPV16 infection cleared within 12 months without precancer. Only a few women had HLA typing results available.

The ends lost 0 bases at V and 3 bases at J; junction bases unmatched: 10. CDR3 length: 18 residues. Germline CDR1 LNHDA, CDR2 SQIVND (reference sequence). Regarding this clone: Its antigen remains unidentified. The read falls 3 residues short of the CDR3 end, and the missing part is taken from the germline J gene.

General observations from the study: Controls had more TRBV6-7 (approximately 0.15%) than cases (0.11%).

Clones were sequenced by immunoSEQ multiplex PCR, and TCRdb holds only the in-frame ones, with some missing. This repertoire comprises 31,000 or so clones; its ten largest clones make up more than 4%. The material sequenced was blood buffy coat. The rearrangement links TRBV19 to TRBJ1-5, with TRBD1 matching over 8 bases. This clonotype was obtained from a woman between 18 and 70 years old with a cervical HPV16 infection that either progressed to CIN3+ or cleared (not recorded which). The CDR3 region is CASSIDEEGQEINQPQHF. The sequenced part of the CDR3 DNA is TGTGCCAGTAGTATAGATGAGGAGGGACAGGAGATCAATCAGCCC.